The present T cell receptor beta chain was sequenced within a study of follicular helper T cells after annual influenza vaccination. The study, taken as a whole, reports: Productive TCRB sequences came from only roughly 8.5-23% of cells. Yearly vaccinations repeatedly recalled conserved clonotypes in ICOS+CD38+ cTfh.

V was trimmed by 1 base and J by 4 bases, leaving 6 bases between them. The CDR3 is 13 amino acids. The germline gives CDR1 SGHTA, CDR2 FQGNSA. As for time point: 2014-2015 season, pre-vaccination. Sequenced by immunoSEQ multiplex PCR; TCRdb stores in-frame clones only, minus some. This sample yields several thousand clones, of which 75% to 85% are seen a single time; more than 1% belongs to the top ten. As for this clone: What it binds is unknown.

The chain combines TRBV7-2 with TRBJ2-3; D remains ambiguous. The TCR originated in an adult who received the influenza vaccine. The sample consisted of CXCR5+ CD38- circulating T follicular helper cells from blood, taken on the day of influenza vaccination. The subset denotes: circulating Tfh, non-naive CD4+CXCR5+PD-1+ (ICOS+CD38+ or ICOS-CD38-). CDR3 nucleotides: TGTGCCAGCAGCTTAGAAATCTCAGATACGCAGTATTTT. Translation gives CASSLEISDTQYF.